Presented here are 23 T cell receptor beta chains from one specimen sequenced in a study of Graves' ophthalmopathy and Graves' hyperthyroidism. Beta-chain TCR CDR3 regions were amplified from RNA transcripts. Scientists carried out first-round RT-PCR using HTBI primers and then a second-round multiplex PCR. TCRdb reprocessed the multiplex PCR reads with MiXCR, giving one entry per CDR3 protein. This sample has around 1.1 million distinct CDR3 sequences, with about two fifths found just once. The sequenced material came from peripheral blood or thyroid tissue (not recorded which). These receptors came from an adult man with Graves' hyperthyroidism.

The V gene is TRBV7-9, the J gene TRBJ2-5, with D perhaps TRBD1 (5 bases). The ends were cut back, 6 bases at V and 13 bases at J, with 24 bases in the middle. The length of the CDR3 is 14 residues. CDR1 and CDR2 (germline): SEHNR, FQNEAQ (reference sequence). For the CDR3, the DNA is TGTGCCAGCAGTGCCCGACAGTTGAAGAGATTTGCGTACTTC. Protein: CASSARQLKRFAYF. The entire variable domain, with the rest obtained from reference TRBV7-9 and TRBJ2-5, is as follows: DTGVSQNPRHKITKRGQNVTFRCDPISEHNRLYWYRQTLGQGPEFLTYFQNEAQLEKSRLLSDRFSAERPKGSFSTLEIQRTEQGDSAMYLCASSARQLKRFAYFGPGTRLLVL.

The chain joins TRBV25-1 to TRBJ1-5; the D gene is possibly TRBD1 (6 bases). V was cut by 5 bases and J by 6 bases, with 26 bases left in between. Germline V gene data show CDR1 as MGHDK and CDR2 as SYGVNS. The CDR3 spans 18 residues. As DNA, the CDR3 is TGTGCCAGCAGTCTCTCGAGGGGGGCGCCGACCACGGGTCAGCCCCAGCATTTT. It codes for CASSLSRGAPTTGQPQHF.

J is TRBJ1-1 and V is TRBV29-1, with 9 bases that match TRBD1. The CDR3 consists of 14 residues. Per the germline V gene, CDR1 is SQVTM and CDR2 is ANQGSEA. V dropped 7 bases and J dropped 0; count of bases not matched to a gene: 6. CDR3 sequence reads: CSAKTGGLNTEAFF. The CDR3 DNA reads TGCAGCGCCAAAACAGGGGGCTTGAACACTGAAGCTTTCTTT.

V gene TRBV29-1 combines with J gene TRBJ2-7, with TRBD1 matching over 9 bases. Germline V gives CDR1 SQVTM, CDR2 ANQGSEA. This CDR3 spans 12 amino acids. The trim removed 5 bases at V and 6 bases at J, leaving 5 bases unmatched. CDR3 nucleotide sequence: TGCAGCGTTAGGGGGGGACAGGGCGAGCAGTACTTC. This encodes CSVRGGQGEQYF.

The table lists this clonotype with a count of one. A much larger clone lies one base from this, so it may be a read error. This chain joins TRBV19 and TRBJ2-7, with D maybe TRBD1 (6 bases). Germline CDR1 LNHDA, CDR2 SQIVND (reference sequence). This CDR3 is built from 12 residues. CDR3: CASSRTGNERYF. CDR3 nucleotide sequence: TGTGCCAGTAGCCGTACAGGGAACGAGCGGTACTTC.

This clonotype was detected many times. J is TRBJ1-1 and V is TRBV11-2, with a possible D match to TRBD1 (5 bases). The CDR3 is 16 amino acids. V lost 6 bases to trimming and J lost 0 bases, with 17 bases between them. Looked up from germline, CDR1 is SGHAT and CDR2 is FQNNGV. CDR3 residues: CASRQRQRLMNTEAFF. CDR3 sequence (DNA): TGTGCCAGCAGACAAAGACAGAGACTCATGAACACTGAAGCTTTCTTT.

This clonotype showed up many times. The gene calls are TRBV11-2 and TRBJ2-7, with D possibly TRBD2 on 6 matching bases. The CDR3 is 12 amino acids. The V end lost 6 bases, the J end lost 4 bases, and 10 bases lay between the germline ends. Germline V gives CDR1 SGHAT, CDR2 FQNNGV. Written as DNA, the CDR3 is TGTGCCAGCAGTATAGGGAGGTACGAGCAGTACTTC. The encoded protein is CASSIGRYEQYF. The variable domain in full, completed from reference TRBV11-2 and TRBJ2-7, reads EAGVAQSPRYKIIEKRQSVAFWCNPISGHATLYWYQQILGQGPKLLIQFQNNGVVDDSQLPKDRFSAERLKGVDSTLKIQPAKLEDSAVYLCASSIGRYEQYFGPGTRLTVT.

This chain joins TRBV12-3 or TRBV12-4 and TRBJ2-7; tentatively, D is TRBD2 (5 bases). This CDR3 spans 13 amino acids. Trimming shortened V by 4 bases and J by 7 bases, and 14 bases separated the two germline ends. The CDR3 DNA reads as TGTGCCAGCAGTTCCCGGGCGGGCGGGGAGCAGTACTTC. It specifies CASSSRAGGEQYF.

The chain carries TRBV20-1 and TRBJ2-7; D may be TRBD2 (5 bases). From germline, CDR1 is DFQATT and CDR2 SNEGSKA (reference sequence). The CDR3 loop spans 13 amino acids. The V and J ends lost 3 bases and 0 bases respectively, with 9 bases between them. The CDR3 region is CSASGKSSYEQYF. In DNA, the CDR3 is TGCAGTGCTAGCGGGAAGAGCTCCTACGAGCAGTACTTC.

The genes are TRBV29-1 and TRBJ1-3; D is unresolved. Looked up from germline, CDR1 is SQVTM and CDR2 is ANQGSEA. The ends were cut back, 0 bases at V and 1 base at J, with 7 bases in the middle. This CDR3 has 14 amino acids. The CDR3 loop is CSVEDSGSGNTIYF. In nucleotides, the CDR3 is TGCAGCGTTGAAGATTCCGGGTCTGGAAACACCATATATTTT.

CDR3 sequence: CASSLRDRKQETQYF. For the CDR3, the DNA is TGCGCCAGCAGCTTGCGCGACAGAAAGCAAGAGACCCAGTACTTC. V and J are TRBV5-1 and TRBJ2-5; TRBD1 is a possible D gene (5 bases). From germline, CDR1 is SGHRS and CDR2 YFSETQ. This CDR3 has 15 amino acids. Trimming took off 1 base at V and 2 bases at J, with 12 bases between the two ends.

This clonotype was seen many times. This chain connects TRBV6-5 to TRBJ1-5, with TRBD1 matching 7 bases. With V trimmed by 2 bases and J by 3 bases, 7 bases remained unmatched. This CDR3 region has 16 residues. In germline, CDR1 is MNHEY, CDR2 SVGAGI. The DNA of the CDR3 is TGTGCCAGCAGTTACGGGCAGGGGGGGCCCAATCAGCCCCAGCATTTT. This translates into CASSYGQGGPNQPQHF.

This clonotype appeared many times. The chain employs TRBV25-1 and TRBJ2-5; 10 nucleotides match TRBD1. Trimming at V came to 5 bases and at J to 2 bases, leaving 5 bases not matched to a gene. The CDR3 has 15 residues. Germline CDR1 MGHDK, CDR2 SYGVNS. The CDR3 sequence is CASSNPGQGQETQYF. The CDR3 DNA follows: TGTGCCAGCAGTAATCCGGGACAGGGGCAAGAGACCCAGTACTTC.

This clonotype showed up just once. The V gene is TRBV28, the J gene TRBJ2-7, with D perhaps matching TRBD1 (5 bases). The germline V gene has CDR1 MDHEN and CDR2 SYDVKM. V was clipped by 3 bases and J by 1 base, with 10 bases between them. This CDR3 spans 14 amino acids. The CDR3 DNA follows: TGTGCCAGCAGTTTGGACACCCATTCCTACGAGCAGTACTTC. Translation gives CASSLDTHSYEQYF.

This clonotype was seen at least ten times. This chain connects TRBV2 to TRBJ1-2, with TRBD1 as a possible D gene (5 bases). This CDR3 has 16 amino acids. V lost 8 bases to trimming and J lost 5 bases, with 24 bases between them. The V gene's germline CDR1 is SNHLY and CDR2 FYNNEI. This chain's CDR3 is CASLPTGTALAYGYTF. DNA of the CDR3: TGTGCCAGCCTACCGACCGGGACCGCTTTGGCTTATGGCTACACCTTC.

This clonotype has a count of ten or more. The chain joins TRBV7-8 to TRBJ1-1; the D gene is possibly TRBD1 (6 bases). CDR1 is SGHVS, CDR2 FQNEAQ, per germline. V lost 0 bases and J 3 bases, leaving 14 bases between the germline ends. The CDR3 length is 16 residues. The CDR3, as DNA: TGTGCCAGCAGCTTAGCGCGGAGGGGGATGTACACTGAAGCTTTCTTT. It translates to CASSLARRGMYTEAFF.

This clonotype showed up many times. The chain couples TRBV20-1 to TRBJ2-7; 14 nucleotides line up with TRBD2. The length of the CDR3 is 16 residues. The V gene end was trimmed by 6 bases and the J gene end by 5 bases; junction bases not matched to a gene: 12. Germline CDR1 DFQATT, CDR2 SNEGSKA (reference sequence). The CDR3 DNA reads as TGCAGTGCGTTGACTAGCGGGAGGGCCGACGTCAACGAGCAGTACTTC. Protein sequence: CSALTSGRADVNEQYF.

This clonotype was seen a handful of times. The chain uses TRBV19 and TRBJ2-2; D perhaps matches TRBD2 (6 bases). The CDR3 sequence is 17 residues long. The V end was cut by 3 bases, the J end by 5 bases, with 19 bases between. CDR1 is LNHDA and CDR2 is SQIVND in the germline V gene (reference sequence). For the CDR3, the DNA is TGTGCCAGTAGTATCCCTAAGACCGGGGGAGGAACCGGGGAGCTGTTTTTT. Amino acids: CASSIPKTGGGTGELFF.

The chain recombines TRBV6-5 with TRBJ1-4, with a tentative D call TRBD1 (5 bases). The V gene's germline CDR1 is MNHEY and CDR2 SVGAGI. The CDR3 consists of 15 residues. V was shortened by 4 bases and J by 6 bases, with 15 bases between the two germline ends. This CDR3 reads CASSFGGGRDEKLFF. In nucleotides, the CDR3 is TGTGCCAGCAGTTTCGGGGGAGGACGGGATGAAAAACTGTTTTTT.

Only a few counts were recorded for this clonotype. This chain links TRBV27 with TRBJ2-7, with D tentatively TRBD2 (5 bases). Germline V lookup: CDR1 MNHEY, CDR2 SMNVEV (reference sequence). V was pared by 5 bases and J by 0 bases, with 11 bases between. There are 14 residues in the CDR3. CDR3 region: CASSRKGSSYEQYF. The CDR3 region has the DNA TGTGCCAGCAGTCGGAAAGGGAGCTCCTACGAGCAGTACTTC.

With regard to this clonotype: The CDR3 carries no conserved terminal phenylalanine or tryptophan, so it likely arises from a read error. The rearrangement links TRBV9 to TRBJ1-4; 7 bases map to TRBD1. Germline V gene data show CDR1 as SGDLS and CDR2 as YYNGEE. The CDR3 sequence is 14 residues long. With V trimmed by 5 bases and J by 7 bases, 8 bases remained unmatched. The DNA of the CDR3 is TGTGCCAGCAGTTTCGGGACAGTCCCTGAAAAACTGTTTCTT. Translating gives CASSFGTVPEKLFL.

The chain recombines TRBV10-3 with TRBJ2-7; 9 nucleotides align to TRBD1. CDR1 is ENHRY and CDR2 is SYGVKD in the germline V gene. Trimming at V came to 8 bases and at J to 2 bases, leaving 7 bases not matched to a gene. The CDR3 is made up of 14 amino acids. CDR3: CAIGRDRAPYEQYF. The CDR3, as DNA: TGTGCCATCGGGAGGGACAGGGCCCCCTACGAGCAGTACTTC.

The table lists this clonotype with many counts. The chain recombines TRBV10-3 with TRBJ2-7, with unresolved D. Trimming shortened V by 9 bases and J by 2 bases, and 11 bases separated the two germline ends. This CDR3 spans 12 amino acids. Germline V lookup: CDR1 ENHRY, CDR2 SYGVKD. The CDR3 sequence: CAMFVVPYEQYF. The CDR3 DNA reads TGTGCCATGTTTGTTGTACCCTACGAGCAGTACTTC.